This T cell receptor (beta chain) was sequenced in a study of blood T cells in healthy people across ages. Sample-barcoded 5' priming and a J-beta primer mix drove a second PCR of 7 to 11 cycles. From the 5' RACE reads, TCRdb called clonotypes with MiXCR, one entry per CDR3 protein. The sample yields about 1 million distinct CDR3 sequences, around 43% seen once. The CDR3 consists of 15 residues. V shed 2 bases and J shed 5 bases, with 15 bases lying between them. The chain carries TRBV12-3 or TRBV12-4 and TRBJ1-2; D might be TRBD1 (6 bases). The source is a woman in her fifties or sixties in good health. Material for sequencing was blood. The CDR3 region is CASSLTGSLAYGYTF. CDR3 bases: TGTGCCAGCAGTTTAACAGGGTCTCTGGCTTATGGCTACACCTTC.